This T cell receptor beta chain was recorded in a study of blood T cell repertoires in COVID-19. Study as a whole: Samples of COVID-19 (acute and convalescent) were obtained from the United States, Italy and Spain. T cells, B-cell-depleted T cells, or PBMCs provided the cDNA or gDNA that served as material.

The V end lost 5 bases, the J end lost 5 bases, and 15 bases lay between the germline ends. Germline CDR1 reads MNHEY; CDR2 reads SMNVEV (reference sequence). The CDR3 length is 14 residues. TCRdb's copy holds only in-frame clones and misses some; the assay was immunoSEQ multiplex PCR. Of just over 650,000 clones listed, just under 90% are singletons. This clonotype was obtained from a woman under 30 with acute or convalescent COVID-19. This chain links TRBV27 with TRBJ1-1; D might be TRBD1 (5 bases). Sequencing input: peripheral blood. The DNA for the CDR3 is TGTGCCAGCAGTCCTCCGGAGGGGAGGACTGAAGCTTTCTTT. Its translation is CASSPPEGRTEAFF.